One sample yielded the 2 T cell receptor beta chains listed below, sequenced in a study of shared clonotypes between healthy human individuals. The protocol was immunoSEQ multiplex PCR, while the TCRdb copy is restricted to in-frame clones and leaves out a portion. The sample contains roughly 1.5 million clones, approximately 98% of which appear only once. The sequencing sample was made of naive CD4+ T cells sorted from blood. Subset here: CD45RA+ positively selected. These receptors all stem from a man in his thirties or forties in good health.

Regarding this clone: Other DNA sequences in the sample encode the same CDR3. The chain recombines TRBV20-1 with TRBJ2-3; D call uncertain. Trimming shortened V by 4 bases and J by 1 base, and 3 bases separated the two germline ends. The CDR3 contains 11 residues. Per the germline V gene, CDR1 is DFQATT and CDR2 is SNEGSKA (reference sequence). CDR3 sequence: CSATGTDTQYF. The CDR3 DNA sequence: TGCAGTGCTACCGGCACAGATACGCAGTATTTT.

The chain recombines TRBV29-1 with TRBJ1-1; D unresolved. CDR3 length: 13 amino acids. Trimming took 1 base from V and 6 from J, leaving 12 bases between them. CDR1 and CDR2 from the germline V gene are SQVTM and ANQGSEA. CDR3 sequence reads: CSVEARLRAEAFF. The CDR3 coding sequence is TGCAGCGTTGAAGCCCGATTGAGGGCTGAAGCTTTCTTT. Full variable domain (remainder filled in from reference TRBV29-1 and TRBJ1-1): SAVISQKPSRDICQRGTSLTIQCQVDSQVTMMFWYRQQPGQSLTLIATANQGSEATYESGFVIDKFPISRPNLTFSTLTVSNMSPEDSSIYLCSVEARLRAEAFFGQGTRLTVV.